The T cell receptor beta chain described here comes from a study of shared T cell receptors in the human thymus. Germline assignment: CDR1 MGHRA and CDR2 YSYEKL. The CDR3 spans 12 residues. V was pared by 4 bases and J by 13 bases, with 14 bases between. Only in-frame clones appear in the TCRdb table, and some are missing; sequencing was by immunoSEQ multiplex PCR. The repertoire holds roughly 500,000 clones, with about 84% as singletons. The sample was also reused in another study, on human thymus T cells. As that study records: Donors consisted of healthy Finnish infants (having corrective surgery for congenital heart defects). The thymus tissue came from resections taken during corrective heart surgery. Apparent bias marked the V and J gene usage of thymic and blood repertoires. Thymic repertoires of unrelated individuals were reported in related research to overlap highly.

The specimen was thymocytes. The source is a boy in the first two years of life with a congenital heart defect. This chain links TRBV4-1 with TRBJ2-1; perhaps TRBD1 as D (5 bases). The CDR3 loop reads CASSPGHNSQFF. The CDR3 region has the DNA TGCGCCAGCAGCCCCGGACATAACAGCCAGTTCTTC.